This T cell receptor (beta chain) was sequenced for a study of response to subunit inactivated influenza vaccine. In its sample, this clonotype was seen a few times. Its antigen is still unknown. TCRdb fed the RT-PCR reads into MiXCR, producing one record per CDR3 protein. Of around 710,000 distinct CDR3 sequences listed, approximately 13% were seen once; the top ten hold 6% to 7%. Whole-study findings and limits: Authors proposed each seasonal influenza vaccination draws in few new T cells.

The TCR originated in a man in his fifties who received an inactivated influenza vaccine. Specimen: PBMCs from blood, collected 14 days before vaccination.

The CDR3 region is CASSGSGLSQETQYF. Written as DNA, the CDR3 is TGTGCCAGCAGTGGGTCGGGACTGTCTCAAGAGACCCAGTACTTC. This chain joins TRBV28 and TRBJ2-5, with D perhaps matching TRBD2 (6 bases). The CDR3 covers 15 residues. Germline V gene data show CDR1 as MDHEN and CDR2 as SYDVKM. The V and J ends lost 5 bases and 2 bases respectively, with 15 bases between them.